These 32 T cell receptor beta chains were all obtained from the same sample, sequenced in a study of cytomegalovirus exposure and HLA in healthy donors. Method: immunoSEQ multiplex PCR; TCRdb's copy keeps in-frame clones and lacks some. The table has about 260,000 clones, about 90% seen once. Input material: PBMCs. The receptors stem from a woman in her twenties or thirties in good health and CMV-seronegative.

The chain carries TRBV28 and TRBJ2-3, with TRBD2 identical over 8 bases. Trimming removed 5 bases from V and 5 bases from J; junction bases left unmatched: 12. The germline V gene encodes CDR1 MDHEN and CDR2 SYDVKM. There are 16 residues in the CDR3. Written as DNA, the CDR3 is TGTGCCAGCAGTCCCCCTGGAGCGGGAGTTGTAGATACGCAGTATTTT. It translates to CASSPPGAGVVDTQYF.

The chain joins TRBV18 to TRBJ1-1; TRBD1 matches at 7 bases. The CDR3 is 14 residues long. Per the germline V gene, CDR1 is KGHSH and CDR2 is LQKENI. Trimming removed 3 bases from V and 0 bases from J; junction bases left unmatched: 1. The CDR3, as DNA: TGTGCCAGCTCACCGACAGGGCTGAACACTGAAGCTTTCTTT. This codes for CASSPTGLNTEAFF.

This clone showed up just a few times. The gene calls are TRBV28 and TRBJ1-1; D gene uncertain. CDR1 and CDR2 from the germline V gene are MDHEN and SYDVKM. The CDR3 totals 11 residues. V was trimmed by 1 base and J by 7 bases, leaving 4 bases between them. The CDR3 loop reads CASSLLGEAFF. The CDR3 DNA sequence: TGTGCCAGCAGTTTATTGGGTGAAGCTTTCTTT. Supplemented by reference TRBV28 and TRBJ1-1, the full variable domain reads DVKVTQSSRYLVKRTGEKVFLECVQDMDHENMFWYRQDPGLGLRLIYFSYDVKMKEKGDIPEGYSVSREKKERFSLILESASTNQTSMYLCASSLLGEAFFGQGTRLTVV.

The chain joins TRBV7-9 to TRBJ2-3; D possibly corresponds to TRBD2 (5 bases). The V end was cut by 1 base, the J end by 2 bases, with 13 bases between. The CDR3 consists of 16 residues. CDR1 and CDR2 from the germline V gene are SEHNR and FQNEAQ (reference sequence). The CDR3 loop is CASSLVSGFSTDTQYF. CDR3 nucleotide sequence: TGTGCCAGCAGCTTAGTTTCGGGGTTCTCCACAGATACGCAGTATTTT. The variable domain in full, with the rest retrieved from reference TRBV7-9 and TRBJ2-3, is DTGVSQNPRHKITKRGQNVTFRCDPISEHNRLYWYRQTLGQGPEFLTYFQNEAQLEKSRLLSDRFSAERPKGSFSTLEIQRTEQGDSAMYLCASSLVSGFSTDTQYFGPGTRLTVL.

This clone was counted only a few times. The chain joins TRBV7-2 to TRBJ2-7; D is ambiguous. The germline gives CDR1 SGHTA, CDR2 FQGNSA. The CDR3 extends over 12 amino acids. Trimming removed 0 bases at V and 2 bases at J, with 2 bases between. CDR3 loop: CASSLATYEQYF. CDR3 DNA: TGTGCCAGCAGCTTAGCGACCTACGAGCAGTACTTC.

The V and J genes are TRBV7-9 and TRBJ2-1; D might be TRBD1 (6 bases). The ends were cut back, 2 bases at V and 9 bases at J, with 17 bases in the middle. Germline V gene sequence: CDR1 SEHNR, CDR2 FQNEAQ (reference sequence). The CDR3 covers 15 residues. The CDR3 loop reads CASSLQHRDLVEQFF. CDR3 nucleotides: TGTGCCAGCAGCTTACAGCACAGGGACCTTGTTGAGCAGTTCTTC.

This rearrangement joins TRBV27 to TRBJ2-4; 7 bases align to TRBD1. From germline, CDR1 is MNHEY and CDR2 SMNVEV (reference sequence). The J segment lost 0 bases and the V segment lost 5 bases, leaving 10 bases of the junction unmatched. The CDR3 covers 17 residues. The CDR3 is CASSPIQGRLAKNIQYF. DNA for the CDR3: TGTGCCAGCAGTCCTATACAGGGGCGCCTAGCCAAAAACATTCAGTACTTC.

J is TRBJ2-3 and V is TRBV6-6; D tentatively fits TRBD1 or TRBD2 (5 bases each). The V gene lost 5 bases and the J gene lost 5 bases, with 20 bases spanning the gap. The CDR3 has 16 amino acids. The germline V gene has CDR1 MNHNY and CDR2 SVGAGI (reference sequence). CDR3 in DNA: TGTGCCAGCAGTACCCGACCGGCAGGGACGGGAGATACGCAGTATTTT. Translated, it gives CASSTRPAGTGDTQYF.

The V gene is TRBV27, the J gene TRBJ2-7; tentatively, D is TRBD1 (5 bases). The CDR3 covers 14 residues. Looked up from germline, CDR1 is MNHEY and CDR2 is SMNVEV (reference sequence). Trimming took off 3 bases at V and 2 bases at J, with 11 bases between the two ends. CDR3 nucleotides: TGTGCCAGCAGTTTTAAGGGGTCAACCTACGAGCAGTACTTC. Amino acids: CASSFKGSTYEQYF.

V gene TRBV5-1 combines with J gene TRBJ1-3, with unresolved D. The CDR3 sequence is 14 residues long. Germline values: CDR1 SGHRS, CDR2 YFSETQ. Trimming pared 0 bases from V and 3 bases from J, leaving 7 bases between. The CDR3 loop is CASSLESFGNTIYF. CDR3 DNA: TGCGCCAGCAGCTTGGAGTCTTTTGGAAACACCATATATTTT.

The chain carries TRBV7-9 and TRBJ2-2, with 10 bases lining up with TRBD2. Looked up from germline, CDR1 is SEHNR and CDR2 is FQNEAQ (reference sequence). Trimming cost V 5 bases and J 7 bases; bases outside gene matches: 13. The CDR3 spans 17 residues. CDR3 sequence (DNA): TGTGCCAGCAGCCCGCGGCTAGCGGGAGATAGGAGCGGGGAGCTGTTTTTT. Translating gives CASSPRLAGDRSGELFF.

In this sample, this clone turned up a few times. V and J are TRBV18 and TRBJ1-2; D uncertain. Trimming took off 0 bases at V and 4 bases at J, with 15 bases between the two ends. CDR1 and CDR2 from the germline V gene are KGHSH and LQKENI. The CDR3 has 16 amino acids. Written as DNA, the CDR3 is TGTGCCAGCTCACCACCGGGGAGCCGGGGTGCCTATGGCTACACCTTC. Its translation: CASSPPGSRGAYGYTF.

The chain combines TRBV6-5 with TRBJ2-2, with 9 bases matching TRBD1. Germline values: CDR1 MNHEY, CDR2 SVGAGI. V lost 6 bases to trimming and J lost 5 bases; unmatched junction nucleotides: 4. The CDR3 is made up of 14 amino acids. The DNA for the CDR3 is TGTGCCAGCAGGGGGACAGGGTTTACCGGGGAGCTGTTTTTT. It yields the protein CASRGTGFTGELFF.

The chain links TRBV6-5 to TRBJ2-7, with 10 nucleotides matching TRBD1. The germline V gene encodes CDR1 MNHEY and CDR2 SVGAGI. Trimming took 7 bases from V and 3 from J; bases not matched to a gene: 3. CDR3 size: 13 residues. The CDR3 region has the DNA TGTGCCAGCACGGGACAGGGGATCTACGAGCAGTACTTC. It specifies CASTGQGIYEQYF.

The CDR3 sequence: CASSDTSIRSYEQYF. In DNA, the CDR3 is TGTGCCAGCAGCGATACTAGCATAAGATCCTACGAGCAGTACTTC. This chain uses TRBV28 with TRBJ2-7; a possible D gene is TRBD2 (6 bases). The CDR3 sequence is 15 residues long. Trimming shortened V by 6 bases and J by 1 base, and 16 bases separated the two germline ends. From germline, CDR1 is MDHEN and CDR2 SYDVKM.

The CDR3 is CASSPRLVSYEQYF. For the CDR3, the DNA is TGTGCCAGCAGCCCGAGATTGGTCTCCTACGAGCAGTACTTC. V usage is TRBV5-5 and J usage is TRBJ2-7; D is ambiguous. From germline, CDR1 is SGHKS and CDR2 YYEKEE (reference sequence). CDR3 length: 14 amino acids. Trimming took off 4 bases at V and 0 bases at J, with 11 bases between the two ends. The variable domain in full, with the rest retrieved from reference TRBV5-5 and TRBJ2-7, is DAGVTQSPTHLIKTRGQQVTLRCSPISGHKSVSWYQQVLGQGPQFIFQYYEKEERGRGNFPDRFSARQFPNYSSELNVNALLLGDSALYLCASSPRLVSYEQYFGPGTRLTVT.

The chain couples TRBV27 to TRBJ1-3, with unresolved D. Trimming pared 3 bases from V and 0 bases from J, leaving 9 bases between. The CDR3 loop spans 15 amino acids. Germline loops: CDR1 MNHEY, CDR2 SMNVEV (reference sequence). CDR3 amino acids: CASSFSRDSGNTIYF. The CDR3 DNA follows: TGTGCCAGCAGTTTTTCCCGGGACTCTGGAAACACCATATATTTT.

The rearrangement links TRBV5-1 to TRBJ2-4; TRBD1 might be the D (6 bases). The V and J ends lost 4 bases and 8 bases respectively, with 13 bases between them. The germline V gene encodes CDR1 SGHRS and CDR2 YFSETQ. The CDR3 spans 13 residues. CDR3 residues: CASSQQGLDIQYF. The CDR3 DNA follows: TGCGCCAGCAGCCAACAGGGTCTGGACATTCAGTACTTC.

The rearrangement joins TRBV5-1 to TRBJ2-1; unclear D gene. V was clipped by 7 bases and J by 5 bases, with 13 bases between them. Germline V gives CDR1 SGHRS, CDR2 YFSETQ. CDR3 length: 13 residues. CDR3 protein: CASQSSLDNEQFF. The CDR3 DNA sequence: TGCGCCAGCCAATCGAGCTTGGACAATGAGCAGTTCTTC.

This rearrangement joins TRBV6-5 to TRBJ1-1, with TRBD1 as a possible D gene (5 bases). The CDR3 runs to 13 residues. Per germline, CDR1 MNHEY and CDR2 SVGAGI. The V end lost 6 bases, the J end lost 2 bases, and 10 bases lay between the germline ends. Here the CDR3 DNA reads TGTGCCAGCAGACGCGGACAAAACACTGAAGCTTTCTTT. It yields the protein CASRRGQNTEAFF.

The chain recombines TRBV19 with TRBJ2-1, with 11 positions matching TRBD2. Trimming cost V 3 bases and J 7 bases; bases outside gene matches: 5. Germline V lookup: CDR1 LNHDA, CDR2 SQIVND (reference sequence). The CDR3 spans 15 residues. The CDR3 here is CASSIVAGGRNEQFF. The DNA for the CDR3 is TGTGCCAGTAGTATCGTAGCGGGAGGGAGGAATGAGCAGTTCTTC.

This clone was detected only once. This chain joins TRBV27 and TRBJ2-6, with TRBD2 identical over 7 bases. This CDR3 is built from 16 residues. Germline CDR1 is MNHEY and CDR2 is SMNVEV (reference sequence). Trimming removed 3 bases from V and 4 bases from J; junction bases left unmatched: 6. Here the CDR3 reads CASSFLGGRGANVLTF. CDR3 in DNA: TGTGCCAGCAGTTTTCTGGGCGGGAGAGGGGCCAACGTCCTGACTTTC.

J is TRBJ2-7 and V is TRBV6-1; 8 nucleotides agree with TRBD1. CDR1 is MNHNS and CDR2 is SASEGT in the germline V gene. With 0 bases clipped from V and 2 bases from J, the junction kept 6 bases outside the gene matches. CDR3 length equals 16 residues. CDR3 protein: CASSEARGTGTYEQYF. The DNA of the CDR3 is TGTGCCAGCAGTGAAGCACGAGGGACAGGTACCTACGAGCAGTACTTC.

The chain is built from TRBV27 and TRBJ2-7; the D is unclear. The CDR3 spans 14 residues. V was cut by 2 bases and J by 1 base, with 9 bases left in between. The germline V gene encodes CDR1 MNHEY and CDR2 SMNVEV (reference sequence). Here the CDR3 reads CASSLNRASYEQYF. The CDR3 DNA follows: TGTGCCAGCAGTTTAAATAGGGCTTCCTACGAGCAGTACTTC.

The chain joins TRBV6-5 to TRBJ2-1; perhaps TRBD2 as D (6 bases). The CDR3 consists of 16 residues. Trimming shortened V by 2 bases and J by 5 bases, and 16 bases separated the two germline ends. Germline CDR1 and CDR2: MNHEY and SVGAGI. CDR3 nucleotides: TGTGCCAGCAGTTACGGCCGGGACCGGAGGGACAATGAGCAGTTCTTC. This encodes CASSYGRDRRDNEQFF.

The V and J genes are TRBV7-2 and TRBJ2-1, with 7 bases that match TRBD2. Germline CDR1 is SGHTA and CDR2 is FQGNSA. The length of the CDR3 is 15 residues. J lost 5 bases, V lost 6 bases, and 10 bases had no gene match. Written as DNA, the CDR3 is TGTGCCAGCAGTTCTAGCGGTAATGAGAACAATGAGCAGTTCTTC. Its protein is CASSSSGNENNEQFF.

The chain couples TRBV5-1 to TRBJ1-2; 9 bases fit TRBD1. CDR3 size: 15 residues. V was clipped by 2 bases and J by 5 bases; unmatched bases: 7. Per germline, CDR1 SGHRS and CDR2 YFSETQ. The CDR3 loop reads CASSFQGQGGYGYTF. The DNA of the CDR3 is TGCGCCAGCAGCTTCCAGGGACAGGGAGGATATGGCTACACCTTC. Complete variable domain (other parts from reference TRBV5-1 and TRBJ1-2): KAGVTQTPRYLIKTRGQQVTLSCSPISGHRSVSWYQQTPGQGLQFLFEYFSETQRNKGNFPGRFSGRQFSNSRSEMNVSTLELGDSALYLCASSFQGQGGYGYTFGSGTRLTVV.

This clone occurred once. The rearrangement links TRBV7-2 to TRBJ2-6, with D maybe TRBD1 (6 bases). CDR3 size: 17 residues. Per the germline V gene, CDR1 is SGHTA and CDR2 is FQGNSA. V lost 1 base, J lost 4 bases, and 14 bases lay in between. Here the CDR3 reads CASSLVGGVGGANVLTF. The CDR3 DNA follows: TGTGCCAGCAGCTTAGTTGGGGGCGTGGGAGGGGCCAACGTCCTGACTTTC.

The chain recombines TRBV5-6 with TRBJ2-4; no clear D. V lost 0 bases to trimming and J lost 0 bases, with 7 bases between them. CDR3 length: 15 amino acids. The germline gives CDR1 SGHDT, CDR2 YYEEEE. This chain's CDR3 is CASSLGSLAKNIQYF. CDR3 nucleotide sequence: TGTGCCAGCAGCTTGGGCAGCCTAGCCAAAAACATTCAGTACTTC.

The count of this clone is one. This chain connects TRBV6-5 to TRBJ2-1; 8 bases map to TRBD2. With V trimmed by 7 bases and J by 4 bases, 6 bases remained unmatched. This CDR3 region has 14 residues. Germline CDR1 and CDR2: MNHEY and SVGAGI. The CDR3 DNA reads as TGTGCCAGCACGGGAGGGGCGCGGTACAATGAGCAGTTCTTC. Translating it yields CASTGGARYNEQFF.

This rearrangement joins TRBV5-1 to TRBJ2-5; the match to TRBD2 covers 8 bases. The CDR3 contains 16 residues. The ends lost 0 bases at V and 1 base at J; junction bases unmatched: 5. CDR1 and CDR2 from the germline V gene are SGHRS and YFSETQ. CDR3 sequence (DNA): TGCGCCAGCAGCTTGGTGTTAGCGGGATCCCAAGAGACCCAGTACTTC. It is translated as CASSLVLAGSQETQYF.

This chain connects TRBV27 to TRBJ1-2; D might be TRBD1 (6 bases). V lost 10 bases and J 7 bases, leaving 19 bases between the germline ends. Germline loops: CDR1 MNHEY, CDR2 SMNVEV (reference sequence). The CDR3 runs 13 residues. The CDR3 nucleotides are TGTGCCACTTCTTGGGGGCCCAGGGGTGGCTACACCTTC. Translation gives CATSWGPRGGYTF.